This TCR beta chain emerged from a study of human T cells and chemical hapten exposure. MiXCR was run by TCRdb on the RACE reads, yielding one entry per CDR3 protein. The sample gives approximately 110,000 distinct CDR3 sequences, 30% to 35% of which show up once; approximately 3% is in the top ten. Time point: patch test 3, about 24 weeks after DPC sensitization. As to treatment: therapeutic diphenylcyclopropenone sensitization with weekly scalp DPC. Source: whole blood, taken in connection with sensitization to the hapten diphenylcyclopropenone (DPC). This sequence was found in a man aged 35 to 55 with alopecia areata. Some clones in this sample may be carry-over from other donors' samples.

The CDR3 reads CASSLIILGGSTDTQYF. The CDR3 coding sequence is TGCGCCAGCAGCTTGATCATTCTTGGGGGCAGCACAGATACGCAGTATTTT. This chain links TRBV5-1 with TRBJ2-3; maybe TRBD1 (6 bases). Trimming took off 1 base at V and 0 bases at J, with 15 bases between the two ends. CDR1 is SGHRS and CDR2 is YFSETQ in the germline V gene. The CDR3 is 17 amino acids.